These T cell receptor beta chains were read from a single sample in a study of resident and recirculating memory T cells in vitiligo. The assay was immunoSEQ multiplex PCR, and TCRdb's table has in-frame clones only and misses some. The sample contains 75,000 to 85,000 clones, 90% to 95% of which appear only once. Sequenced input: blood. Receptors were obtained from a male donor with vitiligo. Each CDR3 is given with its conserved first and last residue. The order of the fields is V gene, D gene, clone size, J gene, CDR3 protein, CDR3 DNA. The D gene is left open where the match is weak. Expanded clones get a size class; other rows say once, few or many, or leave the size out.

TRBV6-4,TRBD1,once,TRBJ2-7,CASTKLRGQGDYEQYF,TGTGCCAGCACTAAACTGAGAGGACAGGGGGACTACGAGCAGTACTTC
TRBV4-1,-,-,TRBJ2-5,CASSQPNRVVGQETQYF,TGCGCCAGCAGCCAACCCAACAGGGTTGTAGGGCAAGAGACCCAGTACTTC
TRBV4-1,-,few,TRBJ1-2,CASSQVGQRNYGYTF,TGCGCCAGCAGCCAGGTTGGACAGAGAAACTATGGCTACACCTTC
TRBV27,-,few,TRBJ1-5,CASSLRAGRGGQPQHF,TGTGCCAGCAGTTTGAGGGCAGGACGGGGGGGTCAGCCCCAGCATTTT
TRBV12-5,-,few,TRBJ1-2,CASFAGNYGYTF,TGTGCTAGTTTCGCGGGCAACTATGGCTACACCTTC
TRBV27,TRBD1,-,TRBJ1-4,CASSQDRVGEKLFF,TGTGCCAGCAGTCAAGACAGGGTGGGTGAAAAACTGTTTTTT
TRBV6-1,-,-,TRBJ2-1,CASSTLRPGFFF,TGTGCCAGCAGTACCTTGCGCCCGGGGTTTTTCTTC
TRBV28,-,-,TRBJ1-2,CASSLRQYGYTF,TGTGCCAGCAGTTTACGACAGTATGGCTACACCTTC
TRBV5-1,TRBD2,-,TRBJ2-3,CASSPGTSPDTQYF,TGCGCCAGCAGCCCAGGGACTAGCCCAGATACGCAGTATTTT
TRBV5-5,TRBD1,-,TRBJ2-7,CASSPTGDTAYEQYF,TGTGCCAGCAGCCCTACAGGGGATACCGCCTACGAGCAGTACTTC
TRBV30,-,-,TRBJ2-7,CAWEDSDPYEQYF,TGTGCCTGGGAGGACAGCGATCCCTACGAGCAGTACTTC
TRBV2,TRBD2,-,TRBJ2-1,CASSEQSSGYNEQFF,TGTGCCAGCAGTGAACAGTCTAGCGGCTACAATGAGCAGTTCTTC
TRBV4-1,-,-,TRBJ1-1,CASSQDESRSGTEAFF,TGCGCCAGCAGCCAAGATGAATCTCGGTCGGGCACTGAAGCTTTCTTT
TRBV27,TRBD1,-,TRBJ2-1,CASRKQSTGGRFYNEQFF,TGTGCCAGCAGGAAACAATCGACAGGGGGTAGGTTCTACAATGAGCAGTTCTTC
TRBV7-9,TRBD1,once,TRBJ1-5,CASSTGTERDQPQHF,TGTGCCAGCAGCACCGGGACAGAGCGGGATCAGCCCCAGCATTTT
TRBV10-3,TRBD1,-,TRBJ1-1,CAITGGNTEAFF,TGTGCCATAACAGGGGGGAACACTGAAGCTTTCTTT
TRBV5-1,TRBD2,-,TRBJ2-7,CASSQGTSGSLEQYF,TGCGCCAGCAGCCAAGGGACTAGCGGGAGTCTCGAGCAGTACTTC
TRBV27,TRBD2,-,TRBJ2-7,CASSLEGLAGEQYF,TGTGCCAGCAGTTTAGAGGGACTAGCGGGCGAGCAGTACTTC
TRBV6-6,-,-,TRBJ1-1,CASSFTQGGDTEAFF,TGTGCCAGCAGTTTCACCCAAGGAGGGGACACTGAAGCTTTCTTT
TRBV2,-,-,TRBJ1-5,CASSVGRGQPQHF,TGTGCCAGCAGTGTTGGGAGGGGGCAGCCCCAGCATTTT
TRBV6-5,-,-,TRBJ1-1,CASRAVQEAFF,TGTGCCAGCAGGGCGGTCCAAGAAGCTTTCTTT
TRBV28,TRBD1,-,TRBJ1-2,CASRPPGQGATGYTF,TGTGCCAGCAGACCCCCGGGACAGGGGGCGACTGGCTACACCTTC
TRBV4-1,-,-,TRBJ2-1,CASSLLTVGRGGNEQFF,TGCGCCAGCAGCCTTCTTACCGTCGGGAGAGGCGGCAATGAGCAGTTCTTC
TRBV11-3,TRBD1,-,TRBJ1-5,CASSRDRGQPQHF,TGTGCCAGCAGCCGGGACAGGGGACAGCCCCAGCATTTT